The T cell receptor beta chain described here comes from a study of blood T cell repertoires in COVID-19. Study context: Samples taken during acute and convalescent COVID-19 were collected in the United States, Italy and Spain. In each case, the material was cDNA or gDNA derived from T cells, B-cell-depleted T cells, or PBMCs.

Some clones are missing from TCRdb's copy, which holds only in-frame ones; the method was immunoSEQ multiplex PCR. The data hold approximately 250,000 clones, with roughly 85% observed a single time. The CDR3 length is 16 residues. After removal of 0 bases from V and 4 bases from J, the junction contained 6 bases not matched to a gene. The V gene's germline CDR1 is LGHNA and CDR2 YSLEER. Those who participated ranged in age from about 18 to 89 years and resided in roughly 26 US areas. Sequenced: PBMCs or T cells enriched from blood (not recorded which). This chain joins TRBV4-3 and TRBJ1-2; 9 positions agree with TRBD1. The receptor was isolated from a woman in her forties or fifties with acute COVID-19. CDR3 residues: CASSQDTTGGAYGYTF. Written as DNA, the CDR3 is TGCGCCAGCAGCCAAGATACAACAGGGGGCGCCTATGGCTACACCTTC.